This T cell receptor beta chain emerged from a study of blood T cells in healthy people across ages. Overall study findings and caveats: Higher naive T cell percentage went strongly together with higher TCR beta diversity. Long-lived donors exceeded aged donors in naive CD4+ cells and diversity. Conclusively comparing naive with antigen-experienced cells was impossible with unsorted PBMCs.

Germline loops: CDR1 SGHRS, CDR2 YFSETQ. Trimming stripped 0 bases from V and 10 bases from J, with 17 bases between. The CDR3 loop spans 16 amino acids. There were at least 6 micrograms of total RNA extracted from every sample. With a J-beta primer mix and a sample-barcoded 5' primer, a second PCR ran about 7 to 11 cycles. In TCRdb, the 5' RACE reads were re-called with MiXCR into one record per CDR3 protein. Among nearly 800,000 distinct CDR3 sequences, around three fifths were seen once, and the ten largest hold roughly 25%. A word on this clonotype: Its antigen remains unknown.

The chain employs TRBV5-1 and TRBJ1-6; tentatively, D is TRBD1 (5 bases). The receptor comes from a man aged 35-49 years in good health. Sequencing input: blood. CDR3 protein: CASSLDRPGPGSPLHF. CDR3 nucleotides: TGCGCCAGCAGCTTGGACAGGCCCGGTCCTGGCTCACCCCTCCACTTT.